The rows below give T cell receptor beta chains drawn from one sample of a study of blood T cell dynamics during melanoma immunotherapy. The table came from immunoSEQ multiplex PCR; TCRdb's copy has only in-frame clones and leaves some out. Counted here are just under 10,000 clones, roughly 90% occurring once; the ten biggest clones make up over 30%. The sequenced sample was blood, obtained from a patient treated with checkpoint blockade. These TCRs come from a human donor with melanoma. Both conserved end residues are part of each CDR3. Each record gives: J gene, D gene, clone size, V gene, CDR3 protein, CDR3 DNA. D genes are given only for firm matches. Size is stated for part of the rows, as once, few or many counts, or as a class when the clone is expanded.

>TRBJ2-3|TRBD2|NA|TRBV5-5
CASSPPTSGSADTQYF
TGTGCCAGCAGCCCTCCGACTAGCGGGAGCGCAGATACGCAGTATTTT
>TRBJ1-1|NA|NA|TRBV10-2
CASRGPGEAFF
TGCGCCAGCAGGGGACCGGGGGAAGCTTTCTTT
>TRBJ1-5|NA|NA|TRBV2
CASTGSGNQPQHF
TGTGCCAGCACGGGATCCGGCAATCAGCCCCAGCATTTT
>TRBJ2-1|TRBD2|NA|TRBV10-3
CAISDPPSGTAYNEQFF
TGTGCCATCAGTGATCCCCCCAGCGGGACCGCCTACAATGAGCAGTTCTTC
>TRBJ2-4|NA|NA|TRBV7-8
CASSLRPRGKNIQYF
TGTGCCAGCAGCTTGCGGCCGCGTGGCAAAAACATTCAGTACTTC
>TRBJ2-2|TRBD2|NA|TRBV5-8
CASSSGTSGLNTGELFF
TGTGCCAGCAGCTCGGGGACTAGCGGGCTGAACACCGGGGAGCTGTTTTTT
>TRBJ2-5|TRBD2|NA|TRBV4-1
CASSQRLAGGIPQETQYF
TGCGCCAGCAGCCAAAGACTAGCGGGAGGTATCCCGCAAGAGACCCAGTACTTC
>TRBJ2-6|NA|NA|TRBV5-6
CASSLLPSSGANVLTF
TGTGCCAGCAGCTTGTTACCCAGCTCTGGGGCCAACGTCCTGACTTTC
>TRBJ1-2|TRBD1|NA|TRBV5-4
CASSPTAPGQGSGGGYTF
TGTGCCAGCAGCCCTACGGCCCCGGGACAGGGATCAGGGGGTGGCTACACCTTC
>TRBJ2-6|NA|NA|TRBV9
CASSAHISGANVLTF
TGTGCCAGCAGCGCACACATCTCTGGGGCCAACGTCCTGACTTTC
>TRBJ2-2|NA|NA|TRBV7-3
CARWGQPQHGELFF
TGTGCCAGGTGGGGGCAGCCACAACACGGGGAGCTGTTTTTT
>TRBJ2-3|NA|NA|TRBV6-5
CASSTLATTDTQYF
TGTGCCAGCAGTACCCTGGCTACCACAGATACGCAGTATTTT
>TRBJ1-2|TRBD1|once|TRBV5-1
CASRGRGPSFYGYTF
TGCGCCAGCAGGGGCAGGGGGCCATCCTTCTATGGCTACACCTTC
>TRBJ2-1|TRBD2|large|TRBV27
CASSLSGLAGLEQFF
TGTGCCAGCAGTTTATCGGGACTAGCGGGACTTGAGCAGTTCTTC
>TRBJ1-2|NA|NA|TRBV6-5
CASSPGAFGGYTF
TGTGCCAGCAGCCCGGGGGCCTTCGGAGGCTACACCTTC
>TRBJ2-1|TRBD2|NA|TRBV5-1
CASSSTVGGWDEQFF
TGCGCCAGCAGCTCAACGGTCGGGGGGTGGGATGAGCAGTTCTTC
>TRBJ2-1|TRBD2|few|TRBV4-2
CASSQASGANNEQFF
TGTGCCAGCAGCCAAGCTAGCGGGGCCAACAATGAGCAGTTCTTC
>TRBJ1-5|NA|NA|TRBV10-3
CAISESGTIEPQHF
TGTGCCATCAGTGAGTCGGGCACGATCGAGCCCCAGCATTTT
>TRBJ2-1|NA|NA|TRBV15
CATSPGDSLWNEQFF
TGTGCCACCAGCCCGGGGGACAGCCTGTGGAATGAGCAGTTCTTC
>TRBJ1-3|NA|NA|TRBV28
CASKASIRGGNTIYF
TGTGCCAGCAAAGCCTCGATTAGGGGAGGAAACACCATATATTTT
>TRBJ2-7|NA|NA|TRBV10-3
CAISALDLYEQYF
TGTGCCATCAGTGCTCTAGACCTCTACGAGCAGTACTTC
>TRBJ1-5|NA|NA|TRBV19
CASSGGGGNQPQHF
TGTGCCAGTAGTGGGGGGGGTGGCAATCAGCCCCAGCATTTT
>TRBJ2-7|NA|NA|TRBV6-5
CASTNPRDSYEQYF
TGTGCCAGCACCAATCCCCGGGACTCCTACGAGCAGTACTTC
>TRBJ1-5|NA|NA|TRBV7-2
CASSEGQDSGQPQHF
TGTGCCAGCAGCGAGGGGCAGGACAGCGGTCAGCCCCAGCATTTT
>TRBJ2-7|NA|NA|TRBV7-9
CASSPAVSSYEQYF
TGTGCCAGCAGCCCGGCGGTGAGCTCCTACGAGCAGTACTTC
>TRBJ2-3|TRBD1|NA|TRBV2
CASSGRTGGTDTQYF
TGTGCCAGCAGTGGCCGGACAGGAGGCACAGATACGCAGTATTTT
>TRBJ2-7|TRBD2|NA|TRBV2
CASRGPSRAGGPTYEQYF
TGTGCCAGCAGGGGGCCCTCTAGGGCGGGAGGGCCGACCTACGAGCAGTACTTC
>TRBJ1-1|NA|NA|TRBV7-9
CASSQGTEAFF
TGTGCCAGCAGCCAGGGCACTGAAGCTTTCTTT
>TRBJ1-6|NA|NA|TRBV19
CASTLSRTEGNSPLHF
TGTGCCAGTACCCTCTCCCGGACAGAAGGTAATTCACCCCTCCACTTT
>TRBJ1-2|NA|NA|TRBV21-1
CASSPRRGRGYTF
TGTGCCAGCAGCCCCCGCAGGGGGAGAGGCTACACCTTC
>TRBJ1-2|NA|NA|TRBV18
CASSPTATGGGYTF
TGTGCCAGCTCACCCACCGCCACTGGGGGCGGCTACACCTTC
>TRBJ2-7|NA|NA|TRBV30
CAWSVGWSSYEQYF
TGTGCCTGGAGTGTTGGGTGGAGCTCCTACGAGCAGTACTTC
>TRBJ2-6|TRBD1|NA|TRBV19
CASSIVIGGQGSGANVLTF
TGTGCCAGTAGTATCGTGATTGGGGGACAGGGGTCTGGGGCCAACGTCCTGACTTTC
>TRBJ2-7|TRBD1|once|TRBV5-4
CASAPGTGVYEQYF
TGTGCCAGCGCACCCGGGACAGGGGTCTACGAGCAGTACTTC
>TRBJ2-7|NA|NA|TRBV27
CASSLRPGDGSYEQYF
TGTGCCAGCAGTTTACGGCCAGGGGACGGGTCCTACGAGCAGTACTTC
>TRBJ2-7|NA|NA|TRBV11-2
CASSLGPRAEQYF
TGTGCCAGCAGCTTAGGACCAAGGGCCGAGCAGTACTTC
>TRBJ1-4|NA|NA|TRBV18
CASSRGETNEKLFF
TGTGCCAGCTCCCGGGGGGAGACTAATGAAAAACTGTTTTTT
>TRBJ1-3|TRBD1|NA|TRBV7-8
CASRHKRGTGAGNTIYF
TGTGCCAGCAGGCACAAGAGGGGGACAGGGGCTGGAAACACCATATATTTT
>TRBJ2-7|NA|NA|TRBV29-1
CSVASGLGRIEQYF
TGCAGCGTTGCCTCTGGACTGGGGAGGATCGAGCAGTACTTC
>TRBJ1-5|NA|NA|TRBV6-4
CATVLGPSTGEGQPQHF
TGTGCCACCGTGTTGGGACCATCGACGGGCGAGGGGCAGCCCCAGCATTTT
>TRBJ2-1|NA|NA|TRBV7-9
CASRPGSAGLQFF
TGTGCCAGCAGACCGGGATCGGCCGGGTTGCAGTTCTTC
>TRBJ2-7|NA|once|TRBV7-3
CASSPGARGGEQYF
TGTGCCAGCAGCCCCGGTGCCCGAGGGGGCGAGCAGTACTTC
>TRBJ1-2|NA|NA|TRBV5-4
CASSLGGLGYTF
TGTGCCAGCAGCTTGGGAGGGTTGGGCTACACCTTC
>TRBJ1-4|NA|NA|TRBV27
CASSPTASATNEKLFF
TGTGCCAGCAGTCCCACAGCATCTGCAACTAATGAAAAACTGTTTTTT
>TRBJ1-1|TRBD1|NA|TRBV6-5
CASSYGDRENTEAFF
TGTGCCAGCAGTTACGGGGACAGGGAGAACACTGAAGCTTTCTTT
>TRBJ2-1|TRBD2|NA|TRBV2
CASSAMGLDEFF
TGTGCCAGCAGCGCAATGGGACTAGATGAGTTCTTC
>TRBJ2-7|TRBD2|NA|TRBV30
CAWSWGGEQYF
TGTGCCTGGAGTTGGGGGGGCGAGCAGTACTTC
>TRBJ1-4|NA|NA|TRBV4-1
CASSLTPNEKLFF
TGCGCCAGCAGCCTGACGCCGAATGAAAAACTGTTTTTT
>TRBJ2-7|TRBD1|NA|TRBV6-5
CASSYSDRAYEQYF
TGTGCCAGCAGTTACTCGGACAGGGCTTACGAGCAGTACTTC
>TRBJ1-2|NA|NA|TRBV6-5
CASSPVASVGYTF
TGTGCCAGCAGCCCCGTGGCATCGGTGGGCTACACCTTC
>TRBJ2-7|NA|NA|TRBV2
CASSPDYEQYF
TGTGCCAGCAGTCCAGACTACGAGCAGTACTTC
>TRBJ2-1|NA|NA|TRBV2
CASRPNNNEQFF
TGTGCCAGCAGACCCAATAACAATGAGCAGTTCTTC
>TRBJ2-7|NA|NA|TRBV2
CASKGQVYEQYF
TGTGCCAGCAAAGGACAAGTCTACGAGCAGTACTTC
>TRBJ1-2|NA|NA|TRBV6-1
CASTAPGQGGVYTF
TGTGCCAGCACAGCCCCAGGGCAGGGAGGAGTCTACACCTTC